The 8 T cell receptor beta chains below were found in one sample sequenced in a study of blood T cell repertoires in COVID-19. Sequencing used immunoSEQ multiplex PCR; TCRdb keeps in-frame clones, though not all of them. This table has some 90,000 clones, about nine tenths appearing once. The sample taken for sequencing was peripheral blood. The receptors originated from a middle-aged man with acute or convalescent COVID-19.

The chain has TRBV14 and TRBJ2-5; a possible D gene is TRBD1 (6 bases). This CDR3 contains 15 residues. The V gene lost 4 bases and the J gene lost 4 bases, with 16 bases spanning the gap. CDR1 is SGHDN and CDR2 is FVKESK in the germline V gene. In nucleotides, the CDR3 is TGTGCCAGCAGCCTCCGGACAGACATAGCAGAGACCCAGTACTTC. This translates into CASSLRTDIAETQYF.

This chain links TRBV10-3 with TRBJ1-2; D gene unclear. The CDR3 is 13 residues long. Germline V CDR1 and CDR2: ENHRY, SYGVKD. V lost 10 bases, J lost 8 bases, and 20 bases lay in between. Written as DNA, the CDR3 is TGTGCCACCTCCCGCGGTGCCGGGGTGGGCTACACCTTC. Translation gives CATSRGAGVGYTF.

The chain combines TRBV18 with TRBJ2-7; weak D call: TRBD1 (8 bases). CDR3 length: 16 residues. The germline V and J ends were trimmed by 4 bases and 2 bases, with 18 bases remaining between them. CDR1 and CDR2 from the germline V gene are KGHSH and LQKENI. CDR3 in amino acids: CASSQWLQGGTYEQYV. CDR3 coding DNA: TGTGCCAGCTCACAGTGGTTACAGGGGGGGACCTACGAGCAGTACGTC.

The V gene is TRBV28, the J gene TRBJ2-4; 7 bases match TRBD1. The CDR3 length is 14 residues. Germline CDR1 is MDHEN and CDR2 is SYDVKM. Trimming took 3 bases from V and 7 from J; bases not matched to a gene: 6. Here the CDR3 reads CASSLWDSWNIQYF. For the CDR3, the DNA is TGTGCCAGCAGTTTGTGGGACAGCTGGAACATTCAGTACTTC.

V and J are TRBV28 and TRBJ1-4; 7 nucleotides match TRBD1. The V segment lost 4 bases and the J segment 5 bases; nucleotides outside the gene matches: 7. Germline V CDR1 and CDR2: MDHEN, SYDVKM. This CDR3 has 15 amino acids. The CDR3 region is CASSSPGQINEKLFF. CDR3 nucleotide sequence: TGTGCCAGCAGTTCCCCGGGACAGATAAATGAAAAACTGTTTTTT.

Details on this clone: This sample includes further DNA sequences coding for the same CDR3. The chain has TRBV5-1 and TRBJ1-2; TRBD1 might be the D (5 bases). From germline, CDR1 is SGHRS and CDR2 YFSETQ. The CDR3 sequence is 14 residues long. Trimming shortened V by 2 bases and J by 2 bases, and 10 bases separated the two germline ends. CDR3 coding DNA: TGCGCCAGCAGCTTAGGTCAGGGAAACTATGGCTACACCTTC. Translating gives CASSLGQGNYGYTF.

V usage is TRBV6-5 and J usage is TRBJ1-2; tentatively, D is TRBD1 (6 bases). This CDR3 region has 15 residues. Trimming left V 6 bases short and J 3 bases short, with 17 bases between. The germline V gene has CDR1 MNHEY and CDR2 SVGAGI. The CDR3 bases are TGTGCCAGCAGGCCCGGGGGGGCGTATGACTATGGCTACACCTTC. Amino acid sequence: CASRPGGAYDYGYTF.

J is TRBJ1-1 and V is TRBV6-5, with D unclear. The CDR3 length is 13 residues. The germline V gene has CDR1 MNHEY and CDR2 SVGAGI. The V gene lost 6 bases and the J gene lost 0 bases, with 8 bases spanning the gap. CDR3 loop: CASRTTMNTEAFF. CDR3 coding DNA: TGTGCCAGCAGGACAACGATGAACACTGAAGCTTTCTTT.